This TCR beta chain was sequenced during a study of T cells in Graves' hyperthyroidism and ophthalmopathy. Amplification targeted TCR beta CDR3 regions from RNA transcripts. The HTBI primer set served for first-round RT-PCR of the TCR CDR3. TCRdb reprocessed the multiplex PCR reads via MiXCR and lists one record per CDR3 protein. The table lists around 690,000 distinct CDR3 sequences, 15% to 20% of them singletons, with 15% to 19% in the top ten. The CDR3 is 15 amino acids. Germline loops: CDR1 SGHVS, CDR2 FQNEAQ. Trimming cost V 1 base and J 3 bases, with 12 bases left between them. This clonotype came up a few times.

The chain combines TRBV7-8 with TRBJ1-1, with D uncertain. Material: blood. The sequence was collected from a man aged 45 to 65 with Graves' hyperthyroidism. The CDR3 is CASSLDLVPHTEAFF. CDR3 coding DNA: TGTGCCAGCAGCTTAGACTTAGTACCGCACACTGAAGCTTTCTTT.